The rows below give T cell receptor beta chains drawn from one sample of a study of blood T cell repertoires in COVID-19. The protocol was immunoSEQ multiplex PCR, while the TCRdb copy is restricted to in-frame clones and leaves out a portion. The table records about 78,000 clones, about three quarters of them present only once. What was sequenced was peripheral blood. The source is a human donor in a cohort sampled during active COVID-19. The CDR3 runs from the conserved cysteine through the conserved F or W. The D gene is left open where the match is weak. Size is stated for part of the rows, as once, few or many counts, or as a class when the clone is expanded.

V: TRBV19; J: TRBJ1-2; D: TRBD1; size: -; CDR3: CASSKPGGPNGYTF; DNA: TGTGCCAGTAGTAAGCCAGGGGGACCGAATGGCTACACCTTC
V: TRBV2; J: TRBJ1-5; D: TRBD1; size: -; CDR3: CASRGGEGVTPQHF; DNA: TGTGCCAGTAGAGGGGGCGAGGGGGTTACGCCCCAGCATTTT
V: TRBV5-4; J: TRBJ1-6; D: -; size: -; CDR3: CASSLANRGTYNSPLHF; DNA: TGTGCCAGCAGCTTGGCCAATCGGGGGACCTATAATTCACCCCTCCACTTT
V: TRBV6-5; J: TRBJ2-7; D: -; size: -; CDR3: CASSPTHGTYEQYF; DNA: TGTGCCAGCAGTCCTACACACGGGACCTACGAGCAGTACTTC
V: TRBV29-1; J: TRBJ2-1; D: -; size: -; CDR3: CSVVGSPSSYNEQFF; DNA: TGCAGCGTTGTAGGGAGCCCCAGCTCCTACAATGAGCAGTTCTTC
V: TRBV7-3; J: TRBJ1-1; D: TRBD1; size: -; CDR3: CASSPKAPWTGDYTEAFF; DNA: TGTGCCAGCAGCCCTAAGGCGCCTTGGACAGGTGACTACACTGAAGCTTTCTTT
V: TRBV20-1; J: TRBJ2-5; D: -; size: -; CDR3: CSASPRGQETQYF; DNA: TGCAGTGCTAGTCCCCGGGGCCAAGAGACCCAGTACTTC
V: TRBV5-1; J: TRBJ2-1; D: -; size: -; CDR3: CASSLGAGAGYEQFF; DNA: TGCGCCAGCAGCTTGGGGGCGGGGGCCGGGTATGAGCAGTTCTTC
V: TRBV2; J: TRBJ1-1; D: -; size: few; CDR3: CASSEVFSSEAFF; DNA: TGTGCCAGCAGTGAAGTATTTTCCTCCGAAGCTTTCTTT
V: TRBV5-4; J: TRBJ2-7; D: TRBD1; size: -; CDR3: CASSLRTGVEQYF; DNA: TGTGCCAGCAGCTTGCGGACAGGGGTCGAGCAGTACTTC
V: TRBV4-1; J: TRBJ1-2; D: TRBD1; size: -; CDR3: CASSQPGTGGAYGYTF; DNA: TGCGCCAGCAGCCAGCCCGGGACAGGGGGCGCCTATGGCTACACCTTC
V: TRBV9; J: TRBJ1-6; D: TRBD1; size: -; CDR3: CASSVGPQGTVDNSPLHF; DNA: TGTGCCAGCAGCGTAGGACCCCAGGGGACAGTGGATAATTCACCCCTCCACTTT
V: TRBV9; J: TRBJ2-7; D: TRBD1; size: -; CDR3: CASSVRDRSTYEQYF; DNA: TGTGCCAGCAGCGTCCGGGACAGGAGTACCTACGAGCAGTACTTC
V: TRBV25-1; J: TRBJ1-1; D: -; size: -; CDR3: CASSPRRGNTEAFF; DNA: TGTGCCAGCAGTCCAAGGAGGGGGAACACTGAAGCTTTCTTT
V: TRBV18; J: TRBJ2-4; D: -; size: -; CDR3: CASSPQGAKNIQYF; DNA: TGTGCCAGCTCACCCCAGGGAGCCAAAAACATTCAGTACTTC
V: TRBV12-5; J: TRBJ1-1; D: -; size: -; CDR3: CASGLDSKNTEAFF; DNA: TGTGCTAGTGGCCTCGACAGTAAGAACACTGAAGCTTTCTTT
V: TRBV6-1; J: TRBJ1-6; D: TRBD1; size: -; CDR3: CASSGTGWPSWSPLHF; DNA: TGTGCCAGCAGTGGGACAGGGTGGCCCTCTTGGTCACCCCTCCACTTT
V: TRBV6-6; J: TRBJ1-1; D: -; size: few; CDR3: CASRGVNTEAFF; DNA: TGTGCCAGCAGAGGAGTGAACACTGAAGCTTTCTTT
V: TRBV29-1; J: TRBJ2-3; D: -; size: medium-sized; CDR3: CSVGGVTDTQYF; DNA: TGCAGCGTAGGCGGGGTGACAGATACGCAGTATTTT
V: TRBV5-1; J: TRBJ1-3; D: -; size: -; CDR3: CASGNSGNTIYF; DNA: TGCGCCAGCGGCAACTCTGGAAACACCATATATTTT
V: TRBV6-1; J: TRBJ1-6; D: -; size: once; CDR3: CASSGAGARLDSPLHF; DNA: TGTGCCAGCAGTGGAGCGGGAGCCCGGTTAGATTCACCCCTCCACTTT
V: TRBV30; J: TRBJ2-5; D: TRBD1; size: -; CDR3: CAWSVGPDRGLETQYF; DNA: TGTGCCTGGAGTGTTGGGCCGGACAGGGGTCTGGAGACCCAGTACTTC
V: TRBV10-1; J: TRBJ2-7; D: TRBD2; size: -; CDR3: CASSESTSGVSEQYF; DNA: TGCGCCAGCAGTGAGTCGACTAGCGGGGTAAGCGAGCAGTACTTC
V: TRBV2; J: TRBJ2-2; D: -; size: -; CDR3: CASSEAGALGELFF; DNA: TGTGCCAGCAGTGAAGCGGGGGCCCTGGGGGAGCTGTTTTTT
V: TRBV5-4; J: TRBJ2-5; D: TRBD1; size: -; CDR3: CASSEGDRVQETQYF; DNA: TGTGCCAGCAGCGAAGGGGACAGGGTCCAAGAGACCCAGTACTTC
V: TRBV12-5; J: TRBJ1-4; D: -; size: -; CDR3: CASGLGTTRGLFF; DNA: TGTGCTAGTGGTCTAGGGACTACTCGAGGGCTGTTTTTT
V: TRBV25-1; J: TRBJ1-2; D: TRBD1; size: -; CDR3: CASSRRTGASYGYTF; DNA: TGTGCCAGCAGCAGGCGGACAGGAGCGTCCTATGGCTACACCTTC
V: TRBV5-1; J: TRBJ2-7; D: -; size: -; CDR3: CASSPTDGAYEQYF; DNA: TGCGCCAGCAGCCCTACGGACGGGGCCTACGAGCAGTACTTC
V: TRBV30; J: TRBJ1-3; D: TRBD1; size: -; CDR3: CAWSPDRATTIYF; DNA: TGTGCCTGGAGCCCGGACAGGGCAACCACCATATATTTT
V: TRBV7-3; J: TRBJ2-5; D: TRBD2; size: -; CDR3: CASSLQSSGAETQYF; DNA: TGTGCCAGCAGCTTACAAAGTAGCGGGGCGGAGACCCAGTACTTC
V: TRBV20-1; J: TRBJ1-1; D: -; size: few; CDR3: CSAAGLTEAFF; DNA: TGCAGTGCCGCAGGGCTGACTGAAGCTTTCTTT
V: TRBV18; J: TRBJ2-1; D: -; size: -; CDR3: CASSPPDARGNEQFF; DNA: TGTGCCAGCTCACCTCCCGATGCCCGGGGAAATGAGCAGTTCTTC
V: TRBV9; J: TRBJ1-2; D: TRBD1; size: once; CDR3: CASSPEGQGNGYTF; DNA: TGTGCCAGCAGCCCAGAGGGACAGGGTAATGGCTACACCTTC
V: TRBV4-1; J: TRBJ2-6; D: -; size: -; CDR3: CASSQSVRNSGANVLTF; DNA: TGCGCCAGCAGCCAAAGCGTGCGTAACTCTGGGGCCAACGTCCTGACTTTC
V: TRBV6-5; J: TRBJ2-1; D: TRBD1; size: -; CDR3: CASSRQGAGEQFF; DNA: TGTGCCAGCAGTAGACAGGGGGCCGGTGAGCAGTTCTTC
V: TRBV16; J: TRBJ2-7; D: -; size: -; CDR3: CASSPLREQYF; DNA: TGTGCCAGCAGCCCCCTCCGGGAGCAGTACTTC
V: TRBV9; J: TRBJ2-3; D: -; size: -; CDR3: CASSVDSHTPDTQYF; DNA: TGTGCCAGCAGCGTAGATTCCCACACGCCAGATACGCAGTATTTT
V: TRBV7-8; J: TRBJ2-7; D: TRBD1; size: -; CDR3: CASSRAVSGGYEQYF; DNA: TGTGCCAGCAGCCGAGCGGTCTCAGGGGGCTACGAGCAGTACTTC
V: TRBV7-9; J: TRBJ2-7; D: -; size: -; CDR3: CASSFSTSGEEQYF; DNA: TGTGCCAGCAGCTTTTCGACATCGGGGGAGGAGCAGTACTTC
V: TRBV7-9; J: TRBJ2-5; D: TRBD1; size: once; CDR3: CASSPGVGQGTETQYF; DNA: TGTGCCAGCAGCCCAGGGGTAGGACAGGGGACGGAGACCCAGTACTTC
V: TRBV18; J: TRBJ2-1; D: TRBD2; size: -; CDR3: CASSRTSGGDNEQFF; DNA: TGTGCCAGCTCAAGGACTAGCGGGGGGGACAATGAGCAGTTCTTC
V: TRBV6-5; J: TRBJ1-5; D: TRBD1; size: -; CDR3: CASRDGTGDQPQHF; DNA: TGTGCCAGCAGAGACGGGACAGGTGATCAGCCCCAGCATTTT
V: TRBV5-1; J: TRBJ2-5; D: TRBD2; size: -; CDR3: CASSLDGGGWETQYF; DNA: TGCGCCAGCAGCTTGGATGGCGGGGGGTGGGAGACCCAGTACTTC
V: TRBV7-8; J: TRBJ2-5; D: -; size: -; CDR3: CASSLGPGRQETQYF; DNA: TGTGCCAGCAGCTTAGGCCCAGGGAGGCAAGAGACCCAGTACTTC
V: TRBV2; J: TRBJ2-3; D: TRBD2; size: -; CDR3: CASSGGGTSLDTQYF; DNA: TGTGCCAGCAGTGGGGGGGGGACTAGTTTGGATACGCAGTATTTT
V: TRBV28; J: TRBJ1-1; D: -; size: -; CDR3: CASSFFSENTEAFF; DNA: TGTGCCAGCAGTTTTTTCTCAGAGAACACTGAAGCTTTCTTT
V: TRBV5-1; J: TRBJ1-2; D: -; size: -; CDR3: CASSYRDTNYGYTF; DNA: TGCGCCAGCAGCTATAGGGACACTAACTATGGCTACACCTTC
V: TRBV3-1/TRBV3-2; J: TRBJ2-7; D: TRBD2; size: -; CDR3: CASSHPKGGVYEQYF; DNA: TGTGCCAGCAGCCATCCAAAGGGAGGGGTGTACGAGCAGTACTTC
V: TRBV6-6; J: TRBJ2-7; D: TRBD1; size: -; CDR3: CASSYWDREAKQYF; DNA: TGTGCCAGCAGTTATTGGGACAGGGAGGCAAAGCAGTACTTC
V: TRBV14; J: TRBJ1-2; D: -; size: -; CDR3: CASSRDTKHYGYTF; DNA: TGTGCCAGCAGCCGGGACACCAAACACTATGGCTACACCTTC
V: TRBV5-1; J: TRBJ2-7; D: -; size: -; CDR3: CASSLFPGAYEQYF; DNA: TGCGCCAGCAGCTTGTTCCCAGGGGCCTACGAGCAGTACTTC
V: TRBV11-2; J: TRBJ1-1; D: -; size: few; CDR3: CASSLVIGRNTEAFF; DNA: TGTGCCAGCAGCTTAGTTATTGGGAGGAACACTGAAGCTTTCTTT
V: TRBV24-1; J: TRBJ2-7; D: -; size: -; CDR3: CATSDAGTGSYEQYF; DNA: TGTGCCACCAGTGATGCCGGGACTGGTTCCTACGAGCAGTACTTC
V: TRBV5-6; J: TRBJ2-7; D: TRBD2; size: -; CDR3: CASKSLAGVSYEQYF; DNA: TGTGCCAGCAAGAGCCTAGCGGGGGTGAGCTACGAGCAGTACTTC
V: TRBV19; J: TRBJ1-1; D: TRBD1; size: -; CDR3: CASRDRESTEAFF; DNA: TGTGCCAGTAGGGACAGGGAGAGTACTGAAGCTTTCTTT
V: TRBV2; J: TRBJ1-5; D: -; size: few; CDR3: CASCSTAIGPQHF; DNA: TGTGCCAGCTGTTCGACAGCCATAGGGCCCCAGCATTTT
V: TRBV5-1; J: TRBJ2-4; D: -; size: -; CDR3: CASSQGYAKNIQYF; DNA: TGCGCCAGCAGCCAGGGGTACGCCAAAAACATTCAGTACTTC
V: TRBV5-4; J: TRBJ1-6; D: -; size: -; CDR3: CASSRTTALNSPLHF; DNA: TGTGCCAGCAGCCGGACGACAGCGTTAAATTCACCCCTCCACTTT
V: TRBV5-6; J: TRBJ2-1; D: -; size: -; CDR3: CASSQGLSSYNEQFF; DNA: TGTGCCAGCAGCCAAGGACTGAGCTCCTACAATGAGCAGTTCTTC